This is a list of T cell receptor beta chains from one sample in a study of OX40 agonist ivuxolimab in advanced cancers. Data came from immunoSEQ multiplex PCR; TCRdb stores just in-frame clones and leaves some out. The table has 70,000 or so clones, 85% to 90% seen once. The sample here was CD4+ or CD8+ T cells sorted from blood, taken in a trial of the OX40 agonist ivuxolimab. These receptors were collected from an adult with an advanced solid tumor such as melanoma, head and neck, liver or kidney cancer. Both conserved end residues are part of each CDR3. The D gene is left open where the match is weak. The size of a clone is reported for some rows only, either as once, few or many, or as a class for expanded clones.

>TRBV12-5|few|TRBJ1-1|NA
CASGSDGGTEAFF
TGTGCTAGTGGTTCGGACGGGGGTACTGAAGCTTTCTTT
>TRBV30|NA|TRBJ2-3|TRBD2
CAWTSGGQDTQYF
TGTGCCTGGACGTCGGGGGGGCAAGATACGCAGTATTTT
>TRBV5-1|NA|TRBJ1-4|NA
CASSFGATNEKLFF
TGCGCCAGCAGCTTTGGCGCAACTAATGAAAAACTGTTTTTT
>TRBV5-1|NA|TRBJ2-5|NA
CASSLLGRGEETQYF
TGCGCCAGCAGCTTATTAGGACGAGGGGAAGAGACCCAGTACTTC
>TRBV14|NA|TRBJ2-3|NA
CASSQGQLQYF
TGTGCCAGCAGCCAAGGGCAATTGCAGTATTTT
>TRBV29-1|NA|TRBJ1-4|NA
CSVEDWDATNEKLFF
TGCAGCGTTGAAGATTGGGATGCAACTAATGAAAAACTGTTTTTT
>TRBV6-5|NA|TRBJ1-1|NA
CASSYDSDTEAFF
TGTGCCAGCAGTTACGACAGTGACACTGAAGCTTTCTTT
>TRBV18|NA|TRBJ2-5|NA
CASSPPGPGGLQETQYF
TGTGCCAGCTCACCCCCAGGCCCAGGGGGGCTCCAAGAGACCCAGTACTTC
>TRBV27|NA|TRBJ1-1|NA
CASSLNRYTEAFF
TGTGCCAGCAGTTTAAATAGGTACACTGAAGCTTTCTTT
>TRBV6-6|NA|TRBJ1-1|NA
CASTKIDSTEAFF
TGTGCCAGCACCAAAATAGACAGCACTGAAGCTTTCTTT
>TRBV5-4|NA|TRBJ2-5|NA
CASSPRSQFLQETQYF
TGTGCCAGCAGCCCACGGAGTCAATTCCTCCAAGAGACCCAGTACTTC
>TRBV5-5|NA|TRBJ1-4|NA
CASSFSPIATNEKLFF
TGTGCCAGCAGCTTTTCCCCGATAGCAACTAATGAAAAACTGTTTTTT
>TRBV18|NA|TRBJ1-6|NA
CASSPPGRMINSPLHF
TGTGCCAGCTCACCGCCGGGACGGATGATTAATTCACCCCTCCACTTT
>TRBV7-9|NA|TRBJ2-5|NA
CATSDDRETQYF
TGTGCCACCTCGGACGATCGGGAGACCCAGTACTTC
>TRBV30|NA|TRBJ2-7|NA
CAWSVKTQQYF
TGTGCCTGGAGTGTAAAAACACAGCAGTACTTC
>TRBV6-5|NA|TRBJ2-1|NA
CASSLTGGRINEQFF
TGTGCCAGCAGCCTCACAGGTGGTAGAATCAATGAGCAGTTCTTC
>TRBV7-9|NA|TRBJ1-1|NA
CASSFGRGSAEAFF
TGTGCCAGCAGCTTCGGGAGGGGGTCCGCTGAAGCTTTCTTT
>TRBV5-1|NA|TRBJ2-3|NA
CASSAIVGGADTQYF
TGCGCCAGCTCAGCTATAGTTGGAGGCGCAGATACGCAGTATTTT
>TRBV7-3|NA|TRBJ2-2|NA
CASSWRGNTGELFF
TGTGCCAGCAGCTGGAGAGGGAACACCGGGGAGCTGTTTTTT
>TRBV5-1|once|TRBJ2-3|NA
CASSLLHGTDTQYF
TGCGCCAGCAGCTTGCTCCACGGCACAGATACGCAGTATTTT
>TRBV2|NA|TRBJ2-3|TRBD2
CASSIAGGGTDTQYF
TGTGCCAGCAGTATAGCGGGGGGGGGCACAGATACGCAGTATTTT
>TRBV28|NA|TRBJ2-3|TRBD2
CASSLPPTSVRRGDTDTQYF
TGTGCCAGCAGTTTACCCCCGACTAGCGTAAGACGGGGAGACACAGATACGCAGTATTTT
>TRBV28|NA|TRBJ1-6|NA
CASSSPGSWFHF
TGTGCCAGCAGTTCTCCAGGATCCTGGTTCCACTTT
>TRBV5-1|few|TRBJ2-7|NA
CASSPTPAGTPNEQYF
TGCGCCAGCAGCCCAACTCCAGCCGGGACCCCTAACGAGCAGTACTTC
>TRBV4-1|NA|TRBJ1-2|NA
CASSPDSLYGYTF
TGCGCCAGCAGCCCGGACAGCCTCTATGGCTACACCTTC
>TRBV7-9|NA|TRBJ2-3|NA
CASSSPPGGVAGNTDTQYF
TGTGCCAGCAGCTCCCCCCCCGGGGGCGTTGCGGGGAACACAGATACGCAGTATTTT
>TRBV28|NA|TRBJ2-3|TRBD2
CASTLGLAGATDTQYF
TGTGCCAGCACACTGGGACTAGCGGGGGCCACAGATACGCAGTATTTT
>TRBV28|once|TRBJ1-3|NA
CASSPRILSGNTIYF
TGTGCCAGCAGCCCCAGGATACTCTCTGGAAACACCATATATTTT
>TRBV4-2|NA|TRBJ2-7|TRBD2
CASSPTAREEYYEQYF
TGTGCCAGCAGCCCCACGGCCCGGGAGGAATACTACGAGCAGTACTTC
>TRBV18|NA|TRBJ1-3|NA
CASSPTGLSFLSGNTIYF
TGTGCCAGCTCACCCACGGGGCTTTCTTTCCTCTCTGGAAACACCATATATTTT
>TRBV30|NA|TRBJ2-3|TRBD2
CALLAGAEDTQYF
TGTGCCCTTCTAGCGGGAGCAGAGGATACGCAGTATTTT
>TRBV28|NA|TRBJ2-7|NA
CASSLRAEQYF
TGTGCCAGCAGTTTAAGGGCCGAGCAGTACTTC
>TRBV7-2|NA|TRBJ2-1|NA
CASSLGGTDEQFF
TGTGCCAGCAGCTTAGGAGGGACCGATGAGCAGTTCTTC
>TRBV18|NA|TRBJ2-1|NA
CASSQQGGTRNEQFF
TGTGCCAGCTCACAACAGGGGGGGACTAGGAATGAGCAGTTCTTC
>TRBV18|once|TRBJ2-7|TRBD2
CASSLDLAGGEGEQYF
TGTGCCAGCTCACTCGACCTAGCGGGGGGCGAGGGGGAGCAGTACTTC
>TRBV7-3|medium-sized|TRBJ2-7|NA
CASSPRGESSYEQYF
TGTGCCAGCAGCCCCAGGGGGGAATCCTCCTACGAGCAGTACTTC
>TRBV5-1|NA|TRBJ1-1|NA
CASSLTLGRGTEAFF
TGCGCCAGCAGCTTGACATTGGGGAGAGGGACTGAAGCTTTCTTT
>TRBV6-5|NA|TRBJ2-3|TRBD2
CASSPVGGRPDTQYF
TGTGCCAGCAGCCCCGTGGGAGGGCGGCCAGATACGCAGTATTTT
>TRBV28|NA|TRBJ2-1|NA
CASREPLGNEQFF
TGTGCCAGCAGGGAACCCCTGGGGAATGAGCAGTTCTTC
>TRBV19|NA|TRBJ1-2|NA
CASSRAGGYGYGYTF
TGTGCCAGTAGTCGCGCCGGCGGGTACGGCTATGGCTACACCTTC
>TRBV7-7|NA|TRBJ2-5|TRBD1
CASSYLGTGSETQYF
TGTGCTAGCAGCTACCTGGGGACAGGGTCGGAGACCCAGTACTTC
>TRBV5-1|once|TRBJ2-5|NA
CASSLAMSETQYF
TGCGCCAGCAGCTTGGCAATGTCTGAGACCCAGTACTTC
>TRBV6-5|NA|TRBJ2-5|NA
CASSYRGGETQYF
TGTGCCAGCAGTTACAGGGGAGGAGAGACCCAGTACTTC
>TRBV12-2|NA|TRBJ2-5|NA
CASRLRQRGTQYF
TGTGCAAGTCGCTTGAGACAGAGAGGGACCCAGTACTTC
>TRBV5-4|NA|TRBJ2-7|TRBD1
CASSSGQEYEQYF
TGTGCCAGCAGCTCAGGACAGGAATACGAGCAGTACTTC
>TRBV7-9|NA|TRBJ1-1|NA
CASRRGAGKTEAFF
TGTGCCAGCAGAAGGGGAGCGGGGAAAACTGAAGCTTTCTTT
>TRBV7-9|NA|TRBJ2-2|NA
CASSLGQGRAGELFF
TGTGCCAGCAGCTTAGGGCAGGGAAGAGCCGGGGAGCTGTTTTTT
>TRBV20-1|once|TRBJ2-7|NA
CSAPGGRGQYF
TGCAGTGCTCCTGGGGGGCGGGGGCAGTACTTC
>TRBV11-2|NA|TRBJ1-6|NA
CASGVHYNSPLHF
TGTGCCAGTGGGGTACACTATAATTCACCCCTCCACTTT
>TRBV7-6|NA|TRBJ2-2|TRBD2
CASSPPSGGASGELFF
TGTGCCAGCAGCCCGCCTAGCGGGGGGGCATCCGGGGAGCTGTTTTTT